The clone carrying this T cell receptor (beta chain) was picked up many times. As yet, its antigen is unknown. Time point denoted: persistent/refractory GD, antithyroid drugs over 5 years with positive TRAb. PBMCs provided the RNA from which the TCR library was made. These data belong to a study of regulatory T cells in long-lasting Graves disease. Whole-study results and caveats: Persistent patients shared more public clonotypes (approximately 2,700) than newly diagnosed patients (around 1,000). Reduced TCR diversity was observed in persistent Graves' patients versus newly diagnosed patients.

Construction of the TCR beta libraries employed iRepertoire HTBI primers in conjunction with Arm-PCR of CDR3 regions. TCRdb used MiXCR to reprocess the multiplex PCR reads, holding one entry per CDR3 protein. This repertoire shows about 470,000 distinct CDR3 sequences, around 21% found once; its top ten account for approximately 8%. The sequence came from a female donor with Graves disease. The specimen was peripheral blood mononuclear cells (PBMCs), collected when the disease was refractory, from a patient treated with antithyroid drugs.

The CDR3 DNA is TGTGCCAGCCTGGGCTACCAGCCCCCGGATGGCTACACCTTC. Its translation is CASLGYQPPDGYTF. The rearrangement joins TRBV2 to TRBJ1-2, with D uncertain. The germline V gene has CDR1 SNHLY and CDR2 FYNNEI. The CDR3 has 14 residues. V shed 8 bases and J shed 6 bases, with 19 bases lying between them.